A single sample gave rise to the 5 T cell receptor beta chains below, sequenced in a study of cytomegalovirus exposure and HLA in healthy donors. PCR involved 60 Vbeta and 13 Jbeta primers. The table came from immunoSEQ multiplex PCR; TCRdb's copy has only in-frame clones and leaves some out. The sample contains roughly 190,000 clones, 74% of which appear only once. Input material: PBMCs. Receptors were obtained from a woman aged 25 to 39 in good health and CMV-seropositive.

The chain recombines TRBV4-1 with TRBJ2-1; TRBD2 agrees at 9 bases. CDR1 and CDR2 from the germline V gene are MGHRA and YSYEKL. V lost 2 bases and J lost 0; bases outside the gene matches: 8. There are 18 residues in the CDR3. Written as DNA, the CDR3 is TGCGCCAGCAGCCAACTGCTAGCGGGGAAATTCTCCTACAATGAGCAGTTCTTC. Translating it yields CASSQLLAGKFSYNEQFF.

The V gene is TRBV6-1, the J gene TRBJ1-2; the match to TRBD1 covers 7 bases. Germline V CDR1 and CDR2: MNHNS, SASEGT. The CDR3 length is 13 residues. J lost 7 bases, V lost 7 bases, and 9 bases had no gene match. The CDR3 here is CASKYTGASGYTF. In DNA form, the CDR3 reads TGTGCCAGCAAATATACAGGGGCCTCTGGCTACACCTTC.

The table lists this clone with a few counts. This rearrangement joins TRBV6-1 to TRBJ1-2; weak D call: TRBD1 (5 bases). There are 17 residues in the CDR3. Germline CDR1 reads MNHNS; CDR2 reads SASEGT. Trimming removed 4 bases at V and 4 bases at J, with 22 bases between. This CDR3 is CASSVGPSSDMAYGYTF. In nucleotides, the CDR3 is TGTGCCAGCAGTGTGGGGCCCTCCTCGGACATGGCCTATGGCTACACCTTC.

The chain joins TRBV6-4 to TRBJ2-1; the match to TRBD2 covers 9 bases. The junction had 7 bases not matched to a gene; V was cut back by 2 bases and J by 8 bases. The CDR3 extends over 15 amino acids. CDR1 is MRHNA, CDR2 SNTAGT, per germline. The chain's CDR3 is CASSDGVAGVDEQFF. The CDR3 bases are TGTGCCAGCAGTGACGGGGTAGCGGGAGTCGATGAGCAGTTCTTC.

This chain's CDR3 is CASKYLAFGEQFF. CDR3 bases: TGTGCCAGTAAATACCTAGCGTTTGGTGAGCAGTTCTTC. The chain recombines TRBV14 with TRBJ2-1, with TRBD2 as a possible D gene (6 bases). This CDR3 is 13 amino acids long. The V end lost 9 bases, the J end lost 9 bases, and 18 bases lay between the germline ends. Germline V gene lookup returns CDR1 SGHDN and CDR2 FVKESK.